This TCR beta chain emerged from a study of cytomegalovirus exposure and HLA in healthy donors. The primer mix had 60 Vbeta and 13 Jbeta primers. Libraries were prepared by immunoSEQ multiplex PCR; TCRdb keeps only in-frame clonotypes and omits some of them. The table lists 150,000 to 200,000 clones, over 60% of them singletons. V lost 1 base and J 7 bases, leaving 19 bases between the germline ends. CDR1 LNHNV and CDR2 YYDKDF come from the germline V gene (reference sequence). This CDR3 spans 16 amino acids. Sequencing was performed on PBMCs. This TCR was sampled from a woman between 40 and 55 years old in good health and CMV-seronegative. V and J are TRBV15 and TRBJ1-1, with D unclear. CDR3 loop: CATSRGATAGRDEAFF. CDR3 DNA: TGTGCCACCAGCAGAGGGGCTACGGCTGGGAGAGATGAAGCTTTCTTT.